The 31 T cell receptor beta chains below were found in one sample sequenced in a study of T cells after yellow fever vaccination. TCRdb called the 5' RACE reads again in MiXCR, with one record for every CDR3 protein. The table records around 68,000 distinct CDR3 sequences, around 7.9% of them present only once. The specimen was CD8+ T cells sorted from PBMCs, collected more than 8 days after the first yellow fever vaccination. The receptors come from a man younger than 30 who received the YFV17D yellow fever vaccine.

This clonotype was seen a few times. The rearrangement links TRBV7-9 to TRBJ1-6, with D unresolved. Looked up from germline, CDR1 is SEHNR and CDR2 is FQNEAQ (reference sequence). Trimming took 4 bases from V and 12 from J, leaving 13 bases between them. CDR3 length: 13 residues. CDR3 region: CASSSASTEPLHF. CDR3 coding DNA: TGTGCCAGCAGCTCGGCCTCAACCGAACCCCTCCACTTT. The full variable domain, in which reference TRBV7-9 and TRBJ1-6 provide the parts outside the CDR3, is DTGVSQNPRHKITKRGQNVTFRCDPISEHNRLYWYRQTLGQGPEFLTYFQNEAQLEKSRLLSDRFSAERPKGSFSTLEIQRTEQGDSAMYLCASSSASTEPLHFGNGTRLTVT.

This clonotype was picked up a small number of times. This chain links TRBV7-9 with TRBJ2-3; the D gene is possibly TRBD1 (5 bases). V dropped 1 base and J dropped 11 bases, with 16 bases sitting between them. The CDR3 spans 14 residues. Germline values: CDR1 SEHNR, CDR2 FQNEAQ (reference sequence). CDR3 bases: TGTGCCAGCAGCTTAGGCGACAGCCTTCTCGGGCAGTATTTT. It translates to CASSLGDSLLGQYF.

The sample holds many counts of this clonotype. The V call is TRBV18, the J call TRBJ2-5; the match to TRBD2 covers 13 bases. The CDR3 covers 18 residues. The V and J ends lost 3 bases and 4 bases, in that order; junction bases with no gene match: 11. Per germline, CDR1 KGHSH and CDR2 LQKENI. The CDR3 DNA sequence: TGTGCCAGCTCACCGCCAGGACTAGCGGGGGACAGTCTAGAGACCCAGTACTTC. Its protein product is CASSPPGLAGDSLETQYF.

This clonotype was counted at least ten times. The chain employs TRBV27 and TRBJ1-1; D gene ambiguous. V lost 0 bases and J lost 0, with 2 bases in between. The CDR3 is 13 residues long. Germline V gives CDR1 MNHEY, CDR2 SMNVEV (reference sequence). The chain's CDR3 is CASSLSLNTEAFF. The CDR3 DNA reads as TGTGCCAGCAGTTTATCTCTGAACACTGAAGCTTTCTTT.

The chain joins TRBV11-2 to TRBJ2-4, with 7 positions matching TRBD2. The length of the CDR3 is 14 residues. The germline gives CDR1 SGHAT, CDR2 FQNNGV. The junction had 8 bases not matched to a gene; V was cut back by 4 bases and J by 8 bases. As DNA, the CDR3 is TGTGCCAGCAGCTCCGAGGGAGGGAAGGACATTCAGTACTTC. Translating it yields CASSSEGGKDIQYF.

The chain uses TRBV11-3 and TRBJ2-3; either TRBD1 or TRBD2 may fit D (6 bases each). Per the germline V gene, CDR1 is SGHNT and CDR2 is YENEEA. This CDR3 spans 13 amino acids. V shed 5 bases and J shed 5 bases, with 11 bases lying between them. As DNA, the CDR3 is TGTGCCAGCAGCCCTAGGGGGGAAGATACGCAGTATTTT. This codes for CASSPRGEDTQYF.

The chain combines TRBV21-1 with TRBJ2-7; the table's D call of TRBD1 was not tested on the DNA. TRBV21-1 is described as a pseudogene. CDR3 length equals 14 residues. The CDR3 nucleotides read TGTGCCAGCAGCAAACCCGACAGACACTACGAGCAGTACTTC. Protein product: CASSKPDRHYEQYF.

This clonotype was detected a few times. This chain connects TRBV30 to TRBJ2-7, with D perhaps TRBD2 (5 bases). The CDR3 is made up of 12 amino acids. Germline V CDR1 and CDR2: GTSNPN, SVGIG (reference sequence). The V and J ends lost 2 bases and 4 bases respectively, with 9 bases between them. The CDR3 is CAWSYRGYEQYF. The CDR3 DNA is TGTGCCTGGAGTTATCGGGGATACGAGCAGTACTTC.

This clonotype was observed at least ten times. The CDR3 spells CASSWDGYYEQYV. In DNA form, the CDR3 reads TGCGCCAGCAGCTGGGACGGCTACTACGAGCAGTACGTC. The chain employs TRBV5-1 and TRBJ2-7; D is tentatively TRBD1 or TRBD2 (5 bases each). Per the germline V gene, CDR1 is SGHRS and CDR2 is YFSETQ. V was clipped by 3 bases and J by 3 bases, with 10 bases between them. The CDR3 is 13 residues long.

This clonotype was seen at least ten times. The chain employs TRBV4-3 and TRBJ2-5, with D possibly TRBD2 on 5 matching bases. Per germline, CDR1 LGHNA and CDR2 YSLEER. Trimming cost V 4 bases and J 13 bases, with 22 bases left between them. This CDR3 is 14 amino acids long. The CDR3: CASSPRSSGSHRYF. The CDR3 DNA follows: TGCGCCAGCAGCCCCAGGTCTTCGGGATCTCATCGGTACTTC.

In its sample, this clonotype was seen a few times. The chain has TRBV12-3 or TRBV12-4 and TRBJ2-3; 10 bases map to TRBD2. Germline trimming cut 4 bases from V and 7 bases from J; bases unmatched to any gene: 11. This CDR3 spans 16 amino acids. CDR3 in amino acids: CASSSPQRGGQHTQYF. The CDR3, as DNA: TGTGCCAGCAGTTCTCCGCAGCGGGGGGGCCAACATACGCAGTATTTT.

This clonotype was found a few times. This chain links TRBV5-4 with TRBJ1-1; D ambiguous. This CDR3 has 12 amino acids. Per the germline V gene, CDR1 is SGHNT and CDR2 is YYREEE (reference sequence). The V end was cut by 1 base, the J end by 1 base, with 2 bases between. The CDR3 sequence is CASSLWNTEAFF. Here the CDR3 DNA reads TGTGCCAGCAGCTTGTGGAACACTGAAGCTTTCTTT.

This clonotype was detected many times. This sequence joins TRBV12-3 or TRBV12-4 and TRBJ2-3; 7 bases are shared with TRBD1. After removal of 5 bases from V and 4 bases from J, the junction contained 3 bases not matched to a gene. The CDR3 loop spans 13 amino acids. The CDR3 spells CASSRGTADTQYF. The CDR3 DNA follows: TGTGCCAGCAGTCGAGGGACAGCAGATACGCAGTATTTT.

The rearrangement uses TRBV4-3 and TRBJ1-5; D is unresolved. CDR1 LGHNA and CDR2 YSLEER come from the germline V gene. V was cut by 0 bases and J by 5 bases, with 11 bases left in between. The CDR3 has 15 amino acids. CDR3 bases: TGCGCCAGCAGCCAAGATTCGGACTTGGATCAGCCCCAGCATTTT. This translates into CASSQDSDLDQPQHF.

This clonotype was picked up many times. The CDR3 loop reads CSVEAGGIDYGYTF. Written as DNA, the CDR3 is TGCAGCGTTGAGGCAGGGGGCATAGACTATGGCTACACCTTC. This chain connects TRBV29-1 to TRBJ1-2; TRBD1 agrees at 8 bases. The CDR3 is 14 amino acids. V lost 3 bases to trimming and J lost 3 bases; unmatched junction nucleotides: 6. Germline V gives CDR1 SQVTM, CDR2 ANQGSEA.

V is TRBV7-8 and J is TRBJ2-3, with 12 bases matching TRBD2. The CDR3 has 17 residues. CDR1 is SGHVS, CDR2 FQNEAQ, per germline. V lost 5 bases and J lost 5; bases outside the gene matches: 11. The CDR3, as DNA: TGTGCCAGCAGCACACATCTAGCGGGGGGGTACAAAGATACGCAGTATTTT. Residues: CASSTHLAGGYKDTQYF. The complete variable domain, with remaining parts taken from reference TRBV7-8 and TRBJ2-3, reads GAGVSQSPRYKVAKRGQDVALRCDPISGHVSLFWYQQALGQGPEFLTYFQNEAQLDKSGLPSDRFFAERPEGSVSTLKIQRTQQEDSAVYLCASSTHLAGGYKDTQYFGPGTRLTVL.

The chain uses TRBV4-3 and TRBJ2-7, with D unresolved. Between the trimmed V and J ends, which lost 0 bases and 3 bases, there was a span of 9 bases. Germline-derived CDR1 and CDR2 are LGHNA and YSLEER. CDR3 length: 14 amino acids. Here the CDR3 reads CASSQDSLYYEQYF. The CDR3 DNA reads as TGCGCCAGCAGCCAAGATTCGCTCTACTACGAGCAGTACTTC.

In this sample, this clonotype turned up many times. The gene calls are TRBV29-1 and TRBJ2-5, with D unresolved. Germline CDR1 reads SQVTM; CDR2 reads ANQGSEA. V lost 6 bases and J 3 bases, leaving 14 bases between the germline ends. The CDR3 has 13 amino acids. The CDR3 DNA sequence: TGCAGCGTAGACTCCGGGCTAGAAGAGACCCAGTACTTC. Translating it yields CSVDSGLEETQYF.

This clonotype came up a few times. The chain is built from TRBV13 and TRBJ1-2, with 9 nucleotides matching TRBD1. The CDR3 has 15 amino acids. V lost 4 bases, J lost 5 bases, and 8 bases stayed unmatched. Germline V lookup: CDR1 PRHDT, CDR2 FYEKMQ (reference sequence). CDR3 DNA: TGTGCCAGCAGCTGGCCGACAGGGGGGGAATATGGCTACACCTTC. Its translation is CASSWPTGGEYGYTF. Using reference TRBV13 and TRBJ1-2 for the parts outside the CDR3, the full variable domain is AAGVIQSPRHLIKEKRETATLKCYPIPRHDTVYWYQQGPGQDPQFLISFYEKMQSDKGSIPDRFSAQQFSDYHSELNMSSLELGDSALYFCASSWPTGGEYGYTFGSGTRLTVV.

This clonotype was picked up many times. This chain uses TRBV6-5 with TRBJ2-7; D not resolved. CDR3 size: 15 residues. The V end was cut by 5 bases, the J end by 4 bases, with 18 bases between. Germline CDR1 reads MNHEY; CDR2 reads SVGAGI. CDR3 in amino acids: CASSNTPDTTYEQYF. The CDR3 nucleotides are TGTGCCAGCAGTAACACACCCGACACGACTTACGAGCAGTACTTC.

This clonotype was observed a few times. CDR3 DNA sequence: TGCAGCGTTGAAAGAGAGACCCAGTACTTC. As protein: CSVERETQYF. The gene calls are TRBV29-1 and TRBJ2-5; D call uncertain. The CDR3 length is 10 residues. CDR1 SQVTM and CDR2 ANQGSEA come from the germline V gene. Trimming left V 2 bases short and J 4 bases short, with 2 bases between.

This clonotype has just a few counts. The chain has TRBV6-2 or TRBV6-3 and TRBJ2-7; maybe TRBD1 (5 bases). With 0 bases removed from V and 0 bases from J, the gap between germline ends came to 12 bases. This CDR3 comprises 16 residues. The germline CDR1 and CDR2 sequences are MNHEY and SVGEGT. This CDR3 reads CASSYSRQKDSYEQYV. In nucleotides, the CDR3 is TGTGCCAGCAGTTACTCGAGACAGAAAGACTCCTACGAGCAGTACGTC.

This clonotype came up many times. V is TRBV6-5 and J is TRBJ2-1; D remains ambiguous. Trimming took off 0 bases at V and 9 bases at J, with 12 bases between the two ends. The CDR3 is 14 residues long. The germline CDR1 and CDR2 sequences are MNHEY and SVGAGI. The CDR3 protein is CASSYSSPRSEQFF. The DNA for the CDR3 is TGTGCCAGCAGTTACTCTAGCCCGAGGAGTGAGCAGTTCTTC.

In this sample, this clonotype turned up many times. The chain joins TRBV20-1 to TRBJ2-5, with 11 bases aligning to TRBD1. After removal of 7 bases from V and 2 bases from J, the junction contained 3 bases not matched to a gene. CDR1 is DFQATT, CDR2 SNEGSKA, per germline (reference sequence). The CDR3 is 13 amino acids. The CDR3 nucleotides are TGCAGTGGATGGGACAGGGGGCAAGAGACCCAGTACTTC. As protein: CSGWDRGQETQYF.

This clonotype has ten or more counts. The chain combines TRBV9 with TRBJ1-3; no clear D. The V and J ends lost 2 bases and 0 bases respectively, with 9 bases between them. Germline lookup yields CDR1 SGDLS and CDR2 YYNGEE. The CDR3 is 15 amino acids. The CDR3 reads CASSVGSPSGNTIYF. The CDR3, as DNA: TGTGCCAGCAGCGTGGGGTCTCCCTCTGGAAACACCATATATTTT.

The table lists this clonotype with a few counts. One base away lies a much larger clone, so this may be a sequencing read error. The chain carries TRBV12-3 or TRBV12-4 and TRBJ2-7; no clear D. CDR3 length: 14 residues. V was trimmed by 0 bases and J by 3 bases, leaving 9 bases between them. This CDR3 is CASSLANWDYEQYF. The CDR3, as DNA: TGTGCCAGCAGTTTAGCCAACTGGGACTACGAGCAGTACTTC.

This clonotype has at least ten counts. The chain combines TRBV12-3 or TRBV12-4 with TRBJ2-2; D remains ambiguous. This CDR3 region has 14 residues. The ends were cut back, 3 bases at V and 6 bases at J, with 11 bases in the middle. CDR3 coding DNA: TGTGCCAGCAGTTTTTATATTGCGGCCGGGGAGCTGTTTTTT. Its protein product is CASSFYIAAGELFF.

The J gene is TRBJ2-3, the V gene TRBV27; no clear D. The CDR3 runs 12 residues. V lost 5 bases and J 6 bases, leaving 9 bases between the germline ends. The V gene's germline CDR1 is MNHEY and CDR2 SMNVEV (reference sequence). This CDR3 reads CASSLSRDTQYF. The CDR3 region has the DNA TGTGCCAGCAGTCTTAGTCGGGATACGCAGTATTTT.

This clonotype was seen ten or more times. This sequence joins TRBV7-2 and TRBJ2-5; no firm D call. CDR1 SGHTA and CDR2 FQGNSA come from the germline V gene. V lost 1 base and J 3 bases, leaving 3 bases between the germline ends. The CDR3 sequence is 12 residues long. Written as DNA, the CDR3 is TGTGCCAGCAGCTTAGGGGAAGAGACCCAGTACTTC. It encodes CASSLGEETQYF.

This clonotype was seen many times. V gene TRBV11-1 combines with J gene TRBJ1-4, with 9 bases fitting TRBD1. Germline V gene data show CDR1 as SGHAT and CDR2 as FQDESV (reference sequence). The junction had 12 bases not matched to a gene; V was cut back by 7 bases and J by 0 bases. The CDR3 is made up of 18 amino acids. The CDR3 bases are TGTGCCAGCACTACCGGGACAGGGTATCAAACAACTAATGAAAAACTGTTTTTT. Encoded protein: CASTTGTGYQTTNEKLFF.

This clonotype was counted many times. The chain combines TRBV7-6 with TRBJ2-7; D is ambiguous. Trimming left V 3 bases short and J 2 bases short, with 8 bases between. The CDR3 length is 13 residues. Germline V gene sequence: CDR1 SGHVS, CDR2 FNYEAQ. CDR3 loop: CASSFGPPYEQYF. The CDR3 coding sequence is TGTGCCAGCAGCTTCGGGCCGCCCTACGAGCAGTACTTC.